One TCR beta chain is described in this entry. RNA transcripts yielded amplified TCR beta CDR3 regions. When the TCR CDR3 underwent first-round RT-PCR, the HTBI primer set was used. Each CDR3 protein is one row after TCRdb ran MiXCR on the multiplex PCR reads. The profile shows fewer than 350,000 distinct CDR3 sequences, approximately 19% of them singletons. A Clinical Activity Score of at least 3, a NOSPECS grade of at least 4 and a duration under 3 months were recorded in the ophthalmopathy patients. A patient was excluded if there was uncontrolled infection, other autoimmune disease, pregnancy or lactation. Clinical symptoms, serum thyroxine and TRAb, thyroid ultrasound and orbital computed tomography together formed the diagnostic basis. Trimming removed 4 bases from V and 5 bases from J; junction bases left unmatched: 10. The CDR3 contains 17 residues. Germline V CDR1 and CDR2: SEHNR, FQNEAQ (reference sequence).

The data were obtained in a study of T cells in Graves' hyperthyroidism and ophthalmopathy. The chain couples TRBV7-9 to TRBJ2-1, with 11 bases aligning to TRBD1. This receptor was identified in a man in his fifties with Graves' ophthalmopathy. Sequencing input: blood. The DNA of the CDR3 is TGTGCCAGCAGCTCCCTGGGGGGGGACAGGGGGGACAATGAGCAGTTCTTC. Protein product: CASSSLGGDRGDNEQFF. The variable domain in full, completed from reference TRBV7-9 and TRBJ2-1, reads DTGVSQNPRHKITKRGQNVTFRCDPISEHNRLYWYRQTLGQGPEFLTYFQNEAQLEKSRLLSDRFSAERPKGSFSTLEIQRTEQGDSAMYLCASSSLGGDRGDNEQFFGPGTRLTVL.